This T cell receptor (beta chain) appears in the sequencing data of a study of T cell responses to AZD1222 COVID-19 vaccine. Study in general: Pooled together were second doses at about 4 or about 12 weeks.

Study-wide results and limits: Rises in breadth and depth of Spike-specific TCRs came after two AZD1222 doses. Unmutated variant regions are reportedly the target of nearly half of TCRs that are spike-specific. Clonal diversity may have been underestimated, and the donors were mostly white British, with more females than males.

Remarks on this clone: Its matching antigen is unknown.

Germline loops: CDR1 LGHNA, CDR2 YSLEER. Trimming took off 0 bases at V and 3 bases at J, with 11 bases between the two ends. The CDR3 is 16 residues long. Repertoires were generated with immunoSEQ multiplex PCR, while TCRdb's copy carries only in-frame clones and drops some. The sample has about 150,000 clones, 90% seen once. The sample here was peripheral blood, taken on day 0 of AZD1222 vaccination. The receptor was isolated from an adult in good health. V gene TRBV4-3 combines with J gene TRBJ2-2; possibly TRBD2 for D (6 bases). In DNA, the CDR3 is TGCGCCAGCAGCCAAGAGGGAGGAGAATACACCGGGGAGCTGTTTTTT. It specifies CASSQEGGEYTGELFF.